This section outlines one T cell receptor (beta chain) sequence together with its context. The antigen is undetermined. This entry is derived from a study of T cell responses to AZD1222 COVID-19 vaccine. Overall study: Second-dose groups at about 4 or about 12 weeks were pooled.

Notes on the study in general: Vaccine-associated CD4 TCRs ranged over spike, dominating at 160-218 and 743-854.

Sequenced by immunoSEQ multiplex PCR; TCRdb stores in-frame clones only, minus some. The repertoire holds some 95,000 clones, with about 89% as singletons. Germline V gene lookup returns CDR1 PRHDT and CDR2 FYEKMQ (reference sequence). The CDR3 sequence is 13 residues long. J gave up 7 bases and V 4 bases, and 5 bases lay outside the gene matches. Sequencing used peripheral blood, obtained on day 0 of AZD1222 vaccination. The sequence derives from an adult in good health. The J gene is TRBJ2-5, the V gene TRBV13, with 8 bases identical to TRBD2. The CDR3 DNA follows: TGTGCCAGCAGCTACGGGGGGGTTGGGACCCAGTACTTC. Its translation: CASSYGGVGTQYF.